These 26 T cell receptor beta chains were sequenced from one sample in a study of cytomegalovirus exposure and HLA in healthy donors. PCR was performed using 60 Vbeta and 13 Jbeta primers. Using immunoSEQ multiplex PCR, the repertoire was profiled, and TCRdb retains in-frame clones only, with some absent. Found here are more than 100,000 clones; the top ten clones hold 1.5% to 1.7%. Material: PBMCs. The origin of the receptors is a woman aged 40 to 50 in good health and CMV-seronegative.

The V gene is TRBV7-3, the J gene TRBJ2-2; 7 bases fit TRBD1. The CDR3 length is 16 residues. Germline values: CDR1 SGHTA, CDR2 FQGTGA. Trimming cost V 1 base and J 5 bases; bases outside gene matches: 7. The CDR3 DNA sequence: TGTGCCAGCAGCTTAAGAGCAGGGGGTGAGACCGGGGAGCTGTTTTTT. It specifies CASSLRAGGETGELFF.

The chain is built from TRBV6-6 and TRBJ2-1, with D uncertain. Trimming stripped 7 bases from V and 0 bases from J, with 7 bases between. Germline V gene sequence: CDR1 MNHNY, CDR2 SVGAGI (reference sequence). The CDR3 extends over 13 amino acids. In DNA, the CDR3 is TGTGCCAGCACGAGAAGCTCCTACAATGAGCAGTTCTTC. It specifies CASTRSSYNEQFF.

The chain links TRBV10-3 to TRBJ2-7; 7 nucleotides match TRBD1. Germline CDR1 and CDR2: ENHRY and SYGVKD. V was clipped by 0 bases and J by 5 bases; unmatched bases: 4. This CDR3 has 14 residues. In DNA, the CDR3 is TGTGCCATCAGTGAGTCGTTGACAGGGAACGAGCAGTACTTC. Its translation: CAISESLTGNEQYF.

The V and J genes are TRBV27 and TRBJ1-2, with D uncertain. V was cut by 5 bases and J by 6 bases, with 7 bases left in between. The CDR3 loop spans 11 amino acids. CDR1 is MNHEY, CDR2 SMNVEV, per germline (reference sequence). The CDR3 coding sequence is TGTGCCAGCAGTCCCGGGGATGGCTACACCTTC. Its translation is CASSPGDGYTF.

V usage is TRBV6-5 and J usage is TRBJ1-4; 7 bases agree with TRBD1. After removal of 6 bases from V and 8 bases from J, the junction contained 9 bases not matched to a gene. Germline V gene data show CDR1 as MNHEY and CDR2 as SVGAGI. The CDR3 sequence is 14 residues long. CDR3 coding DNA: TGTGCCAGCAGCCTCGACAGGGCTTGGGAAAAACTGTTTTTT. Its protein product is CASSLDRAWEKLFF.

V and J are TRBV9 and TRBJ2-1; 13 bases fit TRBD2. The V gene end was trimmed by 4 bases and the J gene end by 9 bases; junction bases not matched to a gene: 4. Per the germline V gene, CDR1 is SGDLS and CDR2 is YYNGEE. This CDR3 has 14 residues. In nucleotides, the CDR3 is TGTGCCAGCAGCCCCCGGACTAGCGGGAGTGAGCAGTTCTTC. Translation gives CASSPRTSGSEQFF.

V gene TRBV7-2 combines with J gene TRBJ2-6; the D gene is possibly TRBD2 (7 bases). Germline lookup yields CDR1 SGHTA and CDR2 FQGNSA. The CDR3 spans 16 residues. V was trimmed by 8 bases and J by 2 bases, leaving 16 bases between them. CDR3 bases: TGTGCCAGCTGTTTTGCGGGGGCGGCTGGGGCCAACGTCCTGACTTTC. Protein sequence: CASCFAGAAGANVLTF.

The CDR3, as DNA: TGTGCCAGCAGATGGACTAGCGGAAACACAGATACGCAGTATTTT. It specifies CASRWTSGNTDTQYF. This chain uses TRBV7-3 with TRBJ2-3; 10 bases are shared with TRBD2. Germline V gene sequence: CDR1 SGHTA, CDR2 FQGTGA. This CDR3 region has 15 residues. Trimming cost V 6 bases and J 2 bases; bases outside gene matches: 5. The full variable domain, rest sourced from reference TRBV7-3 and TRBJ2-3, is GAGVSQTPSNKVTEKGKYVELRCDPISGHTALYWYRQSLGQGPEFLIYFQGTGAADDSGLPNDRFFAVRPEGSVSTLKIQRTERGDSAVYLCASRWTSGNTDTQYFGPGTRLTVL.

CDR3 DNA sequence: TGCGCCAGCAGCTTCGTTAGTATGAACACTGAAGCTTTCTTT. Its protein product is CASSFVSMNTEAFF. The chain links TRBV5-1 to TRBJ1-1; D unresolved. The germline V and J ends were trimmed by 2 bases and 0 bases, with 8 bases remaining between them. Germline V gives CDR1 SGHRS, CDR2 YFSETQ. The CDR3 consists of 14 residues.

The J gene is TRBJ2-5, the V gene TRBV4-2, with 10 bases identical to TRBD2. Looked up from germline, CDR1 is LGHNA and CDR2 is YNFKEQ. The CDR3 loop spans 15 amino acids. The junction had 6 bases not matched to a gene; V was cut back by 6 bases and J by 2 bases. CDR3 protein: CASSRASGGQETQYF. Here the CDR3 DNA reads TGTGCCAGCAGTCGGGCTAGCGGGGGTCAAGAGACCCAGTACTTC.

The J gene is TRBJ2-5, the V gene TRBV11-2, with 9 bases that match TRBD2. CDR3 length equals 13 residues. Germline assignment: CDR1 SGHAT and CDR2 FQNNGV. With 2 bases clipped from V and 6 bases from J, the junction kept 1 base outside the gene matches. The CDR3 sequence is CASSLSGGQTQYF. The CDR3 DNA follows: TGTGCCAGCAGCTTAAGCGGGGGGCAGACCCAGTACTTC.

On this clone itself: At one boundary the junction diverges from the germline segment, which might be a read error. J is TRBJ2-1 and V is TRBV7-7, with TRBD2 identical over 9 bases. Germline V CDR1 and CDR2: SSHAT, FNYEAQ (reference sequence). The CDR3 contains 16 residues. The CDR3 spells CASSPPGLAGINEQFF. As DNA, the CDR3 is TGTGCTAGCAGCCCCCCGGGACTAGCCGGAATCAATGAGCAGTTCTTC.

This rearrangement joins TRBV13 to TRBJ2-1; possibly TRBD2 for D (6 bases). Germline CDR1 PRHDT, CDR2 FYEKMQ (reference sequence). V was shortened by 4 bases and J by 6 bases, with 13 bases between the two germline ends. The CDR3 is 14 residues long. In DNA form, the CDR3 reads TGTGCCAGCAGCTCGTCCCGGGACTTCAATGAGCAGTTCTTC. It translates to CASSSSRDFNEQFF.

The rearrangement joins TRBV4-2 to TRBJ1-5; 8 positions agree with TRBD1. CDR1 and CDR2 (germline): LGHNA, YNFKEQ. The CDR3 extends over 16 amino acids. V dropped 1 base and J dropped 0; count of bases not matched to a gene: 2. The CDR3 DNA sequence: TGTGCCAGCAGCCAAGCGACAGGGGCTAGCAATCAGCCCCAGCATTTT. It specifies CASSQATGASNQPQHF.

This rearrangement joins TRBV11-2 to TRBJ2-2; maybe TRBD1 (6 bases). V was clipped by 8 bases and J by 6 bases, with 19 bases between them. Per germline, CDR1 SGHAT and CDR2 FQNNGV. This CDR3 spans 15 amino acids. CDR3 DNA sequence: TGTGCCAGCGCAGCTTATACAGGGTCCTCCGGGGAGCTGTTTTTT. Its translation: CASAAYTGSSGELFF.

The chain is built from TRBV5-1 and TRBJ2-1; 8 bases align to TRBD1. V lost 4 bases and J lost 5; bases outside the gene matches: 5. Germline CDR1 reads SGHRS; CDR2 reads YFSETQ. This CDR3 contains 14 residues. CDR3 DNA: TGCGCCAGCAGCATACGACAGGGGCACAATGAGCAGTTCTTC. Its translation is CASSIRQGHNEQFF.

CDR3 nucleotides: TGCGCCAGCAGCCAGATGACAGGGCCTAATGAAAAACTGTTTTTT. Its translation is CASSQMTGPNEKLFF. The chain combines TRBV4-3 with TRBJ1-4, with TRBD1 identical over 7 bases. J gave up 3 bases and V 3 bases, and 4 bases lay outside the gene matches. Germline V CDR1 and CDR2: LGHNA, YSLEER. The CDR3 totals 15 residues.

V and J are TRBV5-6 and TRBJ2-7; D is unresolved. V gave up 0 bases and J gave up 6 bases, with 13 bases separating them. This CDR3 contains 14 residues. Germline V gives CDR1 SGHDT, CDR2 YYEEEE. DNA of the CDR3: TGTGCCAGCAGCTTGGGGATGGCACTGGGCGAGCAGTACGTC. It yields the protein CASSLGMALGEQYV.

The V gene is TRBV2, the J gene TRBJ1-5; D is unresolved. Germline loops: CDR1 SNHLY, CDR2 FYNNEI. The CDR3 length is 13 residues. The V gene lost 8 bases and the J gene lost 2 bases, with 10 bases spanning the gap. CDR3: CASADRGNQPQHF. Written as DNA, the CDR3 is TGTGCCAGCGCAGACCGGGGCAATCAGCCCCAGCATTTT.

V is TRBV19 and J is TRBJ1-4; D is undetermined. The CDR3 has 15 residues. The germline V and J ends were trimmed by 3 bases and 8 bases, with 16 bases remaining between them. Per germline, CDR1 LNHDA and CDR2 SQIVND (reference sequence). The CDR3 DNA sequence: TGTGCCAGTAGTATCGACGGTCGGTTTAGCGAAAAACTGTTTTTT. Amino acids: CASSIDGRFSEKLFF. Variable domain in full (rest from reference TRBV19 and TRBJ1-4): DGGITQSPKYLFRKEGQNVTLSCEQNLNHDAMYWYRQDPGQGLRLIYYSQIVNDFQKGDIAEGYSVSREKKESFPLTVTSAQKNPTAFYLCASSIDGRFSEKLFFGSGTQLSVL.

The rearrangement joins TRBV7-2 to TRBJ1-1; D is ambiguous. V lost 3 bases and J lost 7, with 12 bases in between. The length of the CDR3 is 13 residues. The germline CDR1 and CDR2 sequences are SGHTA and FQGNSA. Written as DNA, the CDR3 is TGTGCCAGCAGCTTTAGCGGAATGGGTGAAGCTTTCTTT. It specifies CASSFSGMGEAFF.

This chain connects TRBV28 to TRBJ1-5; weak D call: TRBD1 (6 bases). V was shortened by 2 bases and J by 2 bases, with 10 bases between the two germline ends. This CDR3 contains 15 residues. From germline, CDR1 is MDHEN and CDR2 SYDVKM. The CDR3 loop reads CASSLGGAGNQPQHF. The CDR3 nucleotides read TGTGCCAGCAGTTTAGGGGGGGCGGGCAATCAGCCCCAGCATTTT.

The chain joins TRBV19 to TRBJ2-5; D may be TRBD2 (7 bases). The CDR3 covers 16 residues. Germline V lookup: CDR1 LNHDA, CDR2 SQIVND (reference sequence). Trimming cost V 1 base and J 3 bases, with 15 bases left between them. The CDR3: CASSIVRGAGEETQYF. In DNA form, the CDR3 reads TGTGCCAGTAGTATAGTCAGGGGCGCGGGGGAAGAGACCCAGTACTTC.

The chain combines TRBV28 with TRBJ1-3; a weak D match, TRBD1 (5 bases). Germline V lookup: CDR1 MDHEN, CDR2 SYDVKM. This CDR3 has 16 amino acids. Trimming stripped 2 bases from V and 4 bases from J, with 15 bases between. CDR3 sequence: CASSLSRRRAGNTIYF. The CDR3 bases are TGTGCCAGCAGTTTAAGTCGGCGCAGGGCGGGAAACACCATATATTTT.

The CDR3 here is CAISDRLDEQYF. The CDR3 DNA is TGTGCCATTTCGGACAGGCTCGACGAGCAGTACTTC. This chain uses TRBV10-3 with TRBJ2-7, with 7 positions matching TRBD1. This CDR3 region has 12 residues. J lost 5 bases, V lost 9 bases, and 7 bases had no gene match. CDR1 and CDR2 (germline): ENHRY, SYGVKD.

This chain joins TRBV7-3 and TRBJ2-1, with D perhaps matching TRBD2 (6 bases). The ends were cut back, 5 bases at V and 10 bases at J, with 12 bases in the middle. The CDR3 totals 12 residues. CDR1 is SGHTA and CDR2 is FQGTGA in the germline V gene. Here the CDR3 DNA reads TGTGCCAGCAGCCCGGGACTCCTGGAGCAGTTCTTC. Its translation is CASSPGLLEQFF.